The following is a T cell receptor beta chain sequence with its context. Its target is not known. Time point indicated: cycle 4 day 1 (C4D1), after around six weeks of nivolumab. Each patient relapsed following autologous stem cell transplantation, and prior brentuximab vedotin exposure differed. This entry comes from a study of PD-1 blockade in classical Hodgkin lymphoma. Whole-study results and caveats: There remain no defined causes for the repertoire differences, which possibly reflect disease activity or prior therapy.

Sequenced by immunoSEQ multiplex PCR; TCRdb stores in-frame clones only, minus some. The repertoire holds roughly 21,000 clones, with over 70% as singletons. The source of this sequence is a human donor with classical Hodgkin lymphoma. The specimen comprised peripheral blood mononuclear cells (PBMCs), sampled before the fourth cycle of nivolumab.

CDR3 residues: CAGCRGQDQPQHF. The CDR3 DNA follows: TGTGCCGGGTGTAGGGGGCAGGATCAGCCCCAGCATTTT. V is TRBV28 and J is TRBJ1-5, with TRBD1 matching 7 bases. Germline V lookup: CDR1 MDHEN, CDR2 SYDVKM. The J segment lost 5 bases and the V segment lost 11 bases, leaving 9 bases of the junction unmatched. The CDR3 consists of 13 residues.